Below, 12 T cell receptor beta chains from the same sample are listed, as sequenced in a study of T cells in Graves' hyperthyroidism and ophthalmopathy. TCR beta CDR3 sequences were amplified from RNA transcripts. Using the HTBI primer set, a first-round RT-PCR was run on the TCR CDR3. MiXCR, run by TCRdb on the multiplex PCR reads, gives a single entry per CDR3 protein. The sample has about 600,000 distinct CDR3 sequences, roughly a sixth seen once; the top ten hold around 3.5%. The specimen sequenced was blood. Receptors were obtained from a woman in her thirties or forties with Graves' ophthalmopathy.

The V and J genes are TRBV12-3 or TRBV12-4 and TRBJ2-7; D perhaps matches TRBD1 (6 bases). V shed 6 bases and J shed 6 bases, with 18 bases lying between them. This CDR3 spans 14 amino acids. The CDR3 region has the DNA TGTGCCAGCAGCGATACTAGGACCAGGGGCGAGCAGTACTTC. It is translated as CASSDTRTRGEQYF.

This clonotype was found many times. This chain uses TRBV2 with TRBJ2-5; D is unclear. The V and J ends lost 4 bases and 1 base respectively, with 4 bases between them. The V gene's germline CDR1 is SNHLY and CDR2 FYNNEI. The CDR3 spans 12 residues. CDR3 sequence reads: CASSVSQETQYF. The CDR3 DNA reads TGTGCCAGCAGTGTTAGCCAAGAGACCCAGTACTTC.

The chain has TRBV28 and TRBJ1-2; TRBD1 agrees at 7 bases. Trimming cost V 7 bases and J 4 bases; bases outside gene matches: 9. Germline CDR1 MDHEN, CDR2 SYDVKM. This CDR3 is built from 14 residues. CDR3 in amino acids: CASTLGQVLYGYTF. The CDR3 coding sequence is TGTGCCAGCACGCTCGGACAGGTCCTCTATGGCTACACCTTC.

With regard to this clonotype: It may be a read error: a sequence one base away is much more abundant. DNA of the CDR3: TGTGTCAGCAGCTATCAACAGAACACTGAAGCTTTCTTT. This gives the protein CVSSYQQNTEAFF. The chain has TRBV5-8 and TRBJ1-1; D not certain. CDR3 length: 13 residues. CDR1 is SGHTS and CDR2 is YDEGEE in the germline V gene.

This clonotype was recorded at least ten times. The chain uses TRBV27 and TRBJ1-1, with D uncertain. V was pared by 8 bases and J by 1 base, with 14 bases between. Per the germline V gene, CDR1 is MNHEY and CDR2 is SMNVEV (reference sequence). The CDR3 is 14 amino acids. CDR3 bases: TGTGCCAGCTGGTACTATTTCACGAACACTGAAGCTTTCTTT. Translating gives CASWYYFTNTEAFF.

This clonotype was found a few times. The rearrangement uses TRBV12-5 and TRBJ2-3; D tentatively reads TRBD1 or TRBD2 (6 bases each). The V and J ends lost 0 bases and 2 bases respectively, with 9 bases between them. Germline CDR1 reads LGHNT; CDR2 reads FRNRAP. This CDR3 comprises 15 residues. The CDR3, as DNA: TGTGCTAGTGGTTTGGTAGGGGGGTCCACAGATACGCAGTATTTT. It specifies CASGLVGGSTDTQYF.

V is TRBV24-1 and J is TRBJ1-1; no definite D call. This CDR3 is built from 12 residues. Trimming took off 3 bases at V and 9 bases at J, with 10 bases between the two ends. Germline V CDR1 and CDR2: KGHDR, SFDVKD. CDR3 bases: TGTGCCACCAGTGATGGCGACGGCCAAGCTTTCTTT. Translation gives CATSDGDGQAFF.

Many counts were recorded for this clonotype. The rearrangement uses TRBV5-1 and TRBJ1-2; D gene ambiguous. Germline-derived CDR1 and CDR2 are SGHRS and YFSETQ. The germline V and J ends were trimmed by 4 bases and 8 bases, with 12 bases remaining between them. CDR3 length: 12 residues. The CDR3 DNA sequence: TGCGCCAGCAGCGAGGGTTCTGGGGGCTACACCTTC. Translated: CASSEGSGGYTF.

The DNA for the CDR3 is TGTGCCAGCAGTGTTCAAGCGGGAGGGTACCACGAGCAGTACTTC. Its protein is CASSVQAGGYHEQYF. The chain recombines TRBV2 with TRBJ2-7, with TRBD2 matching 10 bases. The CDR3 has 15 amino acids. V shed 4 bases and J 5 bases; nucleotides not matched to a gene: 8. Germline assignment: CDR1 SNHLY and CDR2 FYNNEI.

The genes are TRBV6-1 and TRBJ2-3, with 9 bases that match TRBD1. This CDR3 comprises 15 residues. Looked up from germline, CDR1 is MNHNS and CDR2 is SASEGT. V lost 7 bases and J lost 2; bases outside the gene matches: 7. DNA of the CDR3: TGTGCCAGCAATCCCCGGGACAGGGCCACAGATACGCAGTATTTT. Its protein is CASNPRDRATDTQYF.

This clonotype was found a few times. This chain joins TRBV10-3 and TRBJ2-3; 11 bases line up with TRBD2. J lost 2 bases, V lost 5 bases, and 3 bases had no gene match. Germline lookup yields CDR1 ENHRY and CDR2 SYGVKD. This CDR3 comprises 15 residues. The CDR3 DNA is TGTGCCATCAGTCGACTAGCGGGACACACAGATACGCAGTATTTT. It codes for CAISRLAGHTDTQYF.

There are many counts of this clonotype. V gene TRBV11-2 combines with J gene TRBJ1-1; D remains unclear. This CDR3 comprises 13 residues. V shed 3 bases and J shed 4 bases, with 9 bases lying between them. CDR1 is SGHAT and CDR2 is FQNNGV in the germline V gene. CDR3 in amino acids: CASSFISATEAFF. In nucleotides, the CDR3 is TGTGCCAGCAGCTTCATCTCGGCCACTGAAGCTTTCTTT.